This passage covers 22 T cell receptor beta chains from one sample sequenced in a study of blood T cell repertoires in COVID-19 (dated by TCRdb to 2020 to 2021). Library preparation was by the immunoSEQ multiplex PCR assay. TCRdb took this table from immuneACCESS and kept in-frame rearrangements with V and J called. Such tables lack part of the clones; where checked against another copy, unresolved V genes explain under half of the gap, and the rest is unexplained. The sample includes under 150,000 clones, with roughly four fifths observed a single time. 15% to 20% of the sample is taken by the ten largest. Sample: PBMCs or T cells enriched from blood (not recorded which). The receptors derive from a man aged 30 to 45 who had recovered from COVID-19.

This chain connects TRBV5-5 to TRBJ2-3; 9 nucleotides match TRBD2. This CDR3 spans 16 amino acids. Germline V gives CDR1 SGHKS, CDR2 YYEKEE (reference sequence). V gave up 4 bases and J gave up 1 base; unmatched junction bases: 7. CDR3 residues: CASSHISGGGTDTQYF. CDR3 nucleotide sequence: TGTGCCAGCAGCCACATTAGCGGGGGAGGCACAGATACGCAGTATTTT.

The chain combines TRBV2 with TRBJ1-4; 9 bases line up with TRBD1. CDR1 is SNHLY, CDR2 FYNNEI, per germline. V trimming: 7 bases; J trimming: 7 bases; junction bases outside the gene matches: 10. The CDR3 covers 15 residues. CDR3 region: CASTDRDRASEKLFF. The CDR3, as DNA: TGTGCCAGCACCGATCGGGACAGGGCATCTGAAAAACTGTTTTTT.

The chain uses TRBV2 and TRBJ1-1, with D uncertain. The ends were cut back, 9 bases at V and 1 base at J, with 12 bases in the middle. The CDR3 covers 13 residues. CDR1 and CDR2 from the germline V gene are SNHLY and FYNNEI. CDR3 sequence (DNA): TGTGCCAGTACCTCCGGGGAGAACACTGAAGCTTTCTTT. Residues: CASTSGENTEAFF.

The rearrangement uses TRBV6-1 and TRBJ2-7, with 11 bases matching TRBD2. The CDR3 covers 15 residues. The V gene's germline CDR1 is MNHNS and CDR2 SASEGT. V dropped 2 bases and J dropped 5; count of bases not matched to a gene: 5. The CDR3 reads CASSEPSGGSNEQYV. The CDR3 DNA reads TGTGCCAGCAGTGAACCTAGCGGGGGGTCGAACGAGCAGTACGTC.

This clone occurred once. V gene TRBV7-9 combines with J gene TRBJ1-5; the match to TRBD1 covers 10 bases. V trimming: 4 bases; J trimming: 8 bases; junction bases outside the gene matches: 5. Germline values: CDR1 SEHNR, CDR2 FQNEAQ (reference sequence). The CDR3 loop spans 14 amino acids. The DNA of the CDR3 is TGTGCCAGCAGCTCCGGGACAGGGGTTGAGCCCCAGCATTTT. As protein: CASSSGTGVEPQHF. The full variable domain, its missing parts supplied by reference TRBV7-9 and TRBJ1-5, is DTGVSQNPRHKITKRGQNVTFRCDPISEHNRLYWYRQTLGQGPEFLTYFQNEAQLEKSRLLSDRFSAERPKGSFSTLEIQRTEQGDSAMYLCASSSGTGVEPQHFGDGTRLSIL.

The V and J genes are TRBV18 and TRBJ1-4, with 9 bases matching TRBD1. In germline, CDR1 is KGHSH, CDR2 LQKENI. CDR3 length: 14 residues. V shed 8 bases and J 8 bases; nucleotides not matched to a gene: 9. CDR3 loop: CASRLRTGEEKLFF. The CDR3 DNA reads as TGTGCCAGCCGCCTAAGGACAGGGGAGGAAAAACTGTTTTTT.

The table lists this clone with a few counts. The chain combines TRBV19 with TRBJ1-6; 8 nucleotides line up with TRBD1. The V segment lost 9 bases and the J segment 8 bases; nucleotides outside the gene matches: 6. The CDR3 runs to 13 residues. Per germline, CDR1 LNHDA and CDR2 SQIVND (reference sequence). CDR3 sequence (DNA): TGTGCCAGCGGACAGGGTCCTTATTCACCCCTCCACTTT. Its protein product is CASGQGPYSPLHF.

The rearrangement joins TRBV7-9 to TRBJ2-7; D might be TRBD2 (6 bases). The ends were cut back, 5 bases at V and 3 bases at J, with 14 bases in the middle. Germline loops: CDR1 SEHNR, CDR2 FQNEAQ (reference sequence). The CDR3 totals 14 residues. The DNA for the CDR3 is TGTGCCAGCAGCCTCGGCGGGGAGAGCTACGAGCAGTACTTC. It encodes CASSLGGESYEQYF.

The chain couples TRBV4-1 to TRBJ2-3; 8 bases fit TRBD1. Germline loops: CDR1 MGHRA, CDR2 YSYEKL. J was trimmed by 1 base and V by 5 bases; bases with no gene match: 5. The CDR3 is 15 amino acids. The CDR3 protein is CASSGTGQGTDTQYF. CDR3 DNA: TGCGCCAGCAGCGGGACGGGACAGGGCACAGATACGCAGTATTTT.

A single count supports this clone. V usage is TRBV19 and J usage is TRBJ1-1, with 9 bases matching TRBD1. Germline loops: CDR1 LNHDA, CDR2 SQIVND (reference sequence). This CDR3 has 14 residues. Trimming cost V 3 bases and J 10 bases; bases outside gene matches: 9. The CDR3, as DNA: TGTGCCAGTAGTATGACCCCCGGGACAGGGACAGCTTTCTTT. It specifies CASSMTPGTGTAFF.

On this clone: The junction does not match germline at one end; this may be a read error. In DNA, the CDR3 is TGTGCCTGGAGTGTCCCGACTGCCTTCCATTTT. It translates to CAWSVPTAFHF. This chain links TRBV30 with TRBJ1-3; D unclear. The CDR3 runs to 11 residues. CDR1 is GTSNPN and CDR2 is SVGIG in the germline V gene (reference sequence).

This chain uses TRBV29-1 with TRBJ1-4; 7 bases align to TRBD1. Unmatched junction bases numbered 16, after V lost 8 bases and J lost 7 bases. The length of the CDR3 is 15 residues. Germline V gene data show CDR1 as SQVTM and CDR2 as ANQGSEA. CDR3 sequence: CSIPLQGPGGEKLFF. In nucleotides, the CDR3 is TGCAGCATTCCATTACAGGGGCCAGGTGGTGAAAAACTGTTTTTT.

In this sample, this clone turned up a few times. CDR3 region: CATSDKAGFQYF. The CDR3 coding sequence is TGTGCCACCAGTGACAAAGCAGGGTTTCAGTACTTC. The genes are TRBV24-1 and TRBJ2-7; TRBD1 is a possible D gene (5 bases). V was shortened by 4 bases and J by 10 bases, with 13 bases between the two germline ends. The CDR3 totals 12 residues. CDR1 KGHDR and CDR2 SFDVKD come from the germline V gene.

The rearrangement links TRBV18 to TRBJ2-6; a possible D gene is TRBD2 (8 bases). Germline lookup yields CDR1 KGHSH and CDR2 LQKENI. The ends were cut back, 3 bases at V and 0 bases at J, with 18 bases in the middle. The CDR3 extends over 19 amino acids. The CDR3: CASSPLKTGTSSGANVLTF. CDR3 DNA sequence: TGTGCCAGCTCACCCTTGAAGACAGGGACTAGCTCTGGGGCCAACGTCCTGACTTTC.

This clone was seen many times. The chain employs TRBV19 and TRBJ2-7; D is perhaps TRBD2 (5 bases). The CDR3 has 15 amino acids. Germline V gene data show CDR1 as LNHDA and CDR2 as SQIVND (reference sequence). V was cut by 1 base and J by 3 bases, with 13 bases left in between. CDR3 amino acids: CASSIGVTGVYEQYF. As DNA, the CDR3 is TGTGCCAGTAGTATAGGAGTTACCGGGGTCTACGAGCAGTACTTC.

This chain joins TRBV9 and TRBJ2-2; D might be TRBD2 (6 bases). The CDR3 runs 16 residues. The germline V and J ends were trimmed by 0 bases and 1 base, with 10 bases remaining between them. Per the germline V gene, CDR1 is SGDLS and CDR2 is YYNGEE. CDR3 loop: CASSVVGGVNTGELFF. DNA of the CDR3: TGTGCCAGCAGCGTAGTTGGCGGGGTGAACACCGGGGAGCTGTTTTTT.

The chain is built from TRBV7-2 and TRBJ1-2; the match to TRBD1 covers 7 bases. J lost 1 base, V lost 2 bases, and 7 bases had no gene match. Germline CDR1 SGHTA, CDR2 FQGNSA. The CDR3 runs 16 residues. CDR3 loop: CASSLNSGTDNYGYTF. CDR3 sequence (DNA): TGTGCCAGCAGCTTAAATTCCGGGACAGATAACTATGGCTACACCTTC.

The rearrangement links TRBV13 to TRBJ2-5; D gene unclear. With 6 bases removed from V and 5 bases from J, the gap between germline ends came to 16 bases. The CDR3 length is 14 residues. Germline loops: CDR1 PRHDT, CDR2 FYEKMQ (reference sequence). The CDR3 here is CASRADTRLETQYF. Written as DNA, the CDR3 is TGTGCCAGCAGGGCCGACACCAGGCTTGAGACCCAGTACTTC.

The chain joins TRBV7-2 to TRBJ2-2; 12 nucleotides agree with TRBD2. Trimming took 5 bases from V and 5 from J; bases not matched to a gene: 3. The germline V gene has CDR1 SGHTA and CDR2 FQGNSA. The CDR3 is 15 amino acids. The CDR3 spells CASSGGTSGTGELFF. CDR3 nucleotide sequence: TGTGCCAGCAGCGGCGGGACTAGCGGGACCGGGGAGCTGTTTTTT.

The chain couples TRBV9 to TRBJ2-1, with TRBD2 matching over 11 bases. The CDR3 has 19 residues. Germline trimming cut 3 bases from V and 1 base from J; bases unmatched to any gene: 12. In germline, CDR1 is SGDLS, CDR2 YYNGEE. CDR3 sequence (DNA): TGTGCCAGCAGCGCACTCGGGACTAGCGGTCCGGTTTCCTACAATGAGCAGTTCTTC. Translation: CASSALGTSGPVSYNEQFF.

This clone was seen only once. The chain employs TRBV5-1 and TRBJ2-1; D call uncertain. The CDR3 length is 11 residues. The V and J ends lost 2 bases and 7 bases respectively, with 4 bases between them. CDR1 and CDR2 from the germline V gene are SGHRS and YFSETQ. The CDR3 nucleotides read TGCGCCAGCAGCTTCTTGAATGAGCAGTTCTTC. This sequence encodes CASSFLNEQFF.

V usage is TRBV25-1 and J usage is TRBJ2-1; TRBD2 matches 9 bases. CDR1 is MGHDK, CDR2 SYGVNS, per germline. The V and J ends lost 3 bases and 8 bases, in that order; junction bases with no gene match: 5. This CDR3 is 14 amino acids long. The CDR3 DNA is TGTGCCAGCAGTGACGCGGGAGGGCCCGATGAGCAGTTCTTC. Amino acid sequence: CASSDAGGPDEQFF.